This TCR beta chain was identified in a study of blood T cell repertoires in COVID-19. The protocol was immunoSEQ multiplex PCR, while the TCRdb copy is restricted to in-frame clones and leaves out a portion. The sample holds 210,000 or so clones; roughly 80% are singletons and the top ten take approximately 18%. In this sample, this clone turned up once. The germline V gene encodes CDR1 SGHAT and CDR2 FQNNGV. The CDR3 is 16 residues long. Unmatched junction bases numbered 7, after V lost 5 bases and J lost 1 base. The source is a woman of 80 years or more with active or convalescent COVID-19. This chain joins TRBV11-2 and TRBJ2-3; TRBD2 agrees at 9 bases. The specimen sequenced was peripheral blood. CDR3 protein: CASSPRRTSGTDTQYF. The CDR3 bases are TGTGCCAGCAGCCCTCGGCGGACTAGCGGCACAGATACGCAGTATTTT.